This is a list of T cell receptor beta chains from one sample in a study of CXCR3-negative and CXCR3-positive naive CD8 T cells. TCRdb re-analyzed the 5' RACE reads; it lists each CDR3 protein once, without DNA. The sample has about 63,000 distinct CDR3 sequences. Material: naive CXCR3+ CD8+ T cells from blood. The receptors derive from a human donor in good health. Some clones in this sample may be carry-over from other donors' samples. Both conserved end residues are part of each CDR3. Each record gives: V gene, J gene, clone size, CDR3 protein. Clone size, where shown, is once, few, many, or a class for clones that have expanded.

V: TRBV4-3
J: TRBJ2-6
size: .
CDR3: CASSQDIGAGANVLTF

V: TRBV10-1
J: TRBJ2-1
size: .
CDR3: CASSPTSGPYNEQFF

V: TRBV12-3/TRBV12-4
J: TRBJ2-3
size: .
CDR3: CASSSTDTQYF

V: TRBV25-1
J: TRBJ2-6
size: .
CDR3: CASSEFRGRCSGANVLTF

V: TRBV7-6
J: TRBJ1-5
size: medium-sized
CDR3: CASSLAGGNQPQHF

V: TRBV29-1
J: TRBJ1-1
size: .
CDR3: CSVGVNTEAFF

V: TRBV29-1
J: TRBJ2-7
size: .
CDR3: CSVGDSSTYEQYF

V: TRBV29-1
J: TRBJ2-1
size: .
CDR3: CSVVPGGGARNEQFF

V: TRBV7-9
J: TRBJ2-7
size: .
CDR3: CAIPHSAHPYEQYF

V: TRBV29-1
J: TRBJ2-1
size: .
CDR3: CSVEDPEAGDWNEQFF

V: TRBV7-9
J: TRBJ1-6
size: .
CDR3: CASSLVSAPGDSPLHF

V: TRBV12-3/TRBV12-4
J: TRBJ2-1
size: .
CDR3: CASRAGHNPHNEQFF

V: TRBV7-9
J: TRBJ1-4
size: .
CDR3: CASSLEYRQGREKLFF

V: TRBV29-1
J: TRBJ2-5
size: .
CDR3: CSVRIQETQYF

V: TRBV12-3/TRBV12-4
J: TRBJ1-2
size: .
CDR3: CASSSGLGGYTF

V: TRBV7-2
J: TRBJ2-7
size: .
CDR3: CASSLTGVGYEQYF

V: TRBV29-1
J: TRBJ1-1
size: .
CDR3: CSVEGRGMNTEAFF

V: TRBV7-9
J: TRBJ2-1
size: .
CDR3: CASSSWDSSGNEQFF

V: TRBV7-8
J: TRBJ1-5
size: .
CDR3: CASSLVFQDGNQPQHF

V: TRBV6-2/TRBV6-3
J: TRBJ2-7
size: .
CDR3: CASSYRGHSYEQYF

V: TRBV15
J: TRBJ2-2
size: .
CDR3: CAARDLNTGELFF

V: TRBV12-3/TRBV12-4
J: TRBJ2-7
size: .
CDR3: CASSRLRLSYEQYF

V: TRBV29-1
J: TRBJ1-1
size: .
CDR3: CSVVPEGTEAFF

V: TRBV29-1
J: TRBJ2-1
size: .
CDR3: CSLPSPDELNEQFF

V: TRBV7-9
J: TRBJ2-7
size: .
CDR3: CASSSRDSPYEQYF

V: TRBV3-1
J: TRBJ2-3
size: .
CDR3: CASSQDNLGDTQYF

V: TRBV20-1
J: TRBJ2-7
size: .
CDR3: CSALSGYEQYF

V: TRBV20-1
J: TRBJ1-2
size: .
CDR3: CSARDREAYGYTF

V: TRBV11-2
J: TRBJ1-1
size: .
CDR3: CASSYQNTEAFF

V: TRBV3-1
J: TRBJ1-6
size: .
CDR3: CASSQGPARLRGESSPLHF

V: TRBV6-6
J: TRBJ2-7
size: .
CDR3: CATSRVTRYEQYF

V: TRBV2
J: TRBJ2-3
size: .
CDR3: CASTYGTSGTDTQYF

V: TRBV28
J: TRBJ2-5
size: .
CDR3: CASTDRGPETQYF

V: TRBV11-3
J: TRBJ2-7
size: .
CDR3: CASSLEAGGPITYEQYF

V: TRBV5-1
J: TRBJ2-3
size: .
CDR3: CASSLATFTDTQYF

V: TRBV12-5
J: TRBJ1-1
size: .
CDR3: CASGLVLGGENTEAFF

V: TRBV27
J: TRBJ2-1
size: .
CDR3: CASSGTGLYNEQFF

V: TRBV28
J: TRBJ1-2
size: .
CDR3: CASGGYDPGYTF

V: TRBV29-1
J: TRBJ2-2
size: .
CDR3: CSAPALGELFF

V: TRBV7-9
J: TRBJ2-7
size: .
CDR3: CASSSIPGVEQYF

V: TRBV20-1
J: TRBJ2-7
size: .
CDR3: CSARGTTAYEQYF

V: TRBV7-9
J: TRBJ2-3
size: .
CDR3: CASSAAGTGIADTQYF

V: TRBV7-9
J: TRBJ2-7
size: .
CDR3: CASSLVNYEQYF

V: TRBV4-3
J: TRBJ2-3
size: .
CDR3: CASSPDYIQGTDTQYF

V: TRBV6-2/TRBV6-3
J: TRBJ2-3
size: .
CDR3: CASSPGLAADTQYF

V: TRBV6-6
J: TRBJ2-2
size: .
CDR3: CASSQGSGELFF